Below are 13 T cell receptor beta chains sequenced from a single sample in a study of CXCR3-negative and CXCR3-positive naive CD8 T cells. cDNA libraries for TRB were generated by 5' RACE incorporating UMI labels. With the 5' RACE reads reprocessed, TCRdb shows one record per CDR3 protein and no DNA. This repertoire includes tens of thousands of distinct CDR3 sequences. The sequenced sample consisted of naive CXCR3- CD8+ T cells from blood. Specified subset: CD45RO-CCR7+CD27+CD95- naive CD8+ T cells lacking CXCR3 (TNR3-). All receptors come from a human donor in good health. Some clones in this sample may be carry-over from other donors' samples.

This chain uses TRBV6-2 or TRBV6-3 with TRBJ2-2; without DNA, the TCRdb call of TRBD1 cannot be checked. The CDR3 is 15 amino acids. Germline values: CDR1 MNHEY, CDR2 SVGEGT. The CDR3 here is CASSYWPGQSGELFF.

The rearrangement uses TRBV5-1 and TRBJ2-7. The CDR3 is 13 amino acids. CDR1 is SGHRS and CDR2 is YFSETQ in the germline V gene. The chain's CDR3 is CASSLEQTYEQYF.

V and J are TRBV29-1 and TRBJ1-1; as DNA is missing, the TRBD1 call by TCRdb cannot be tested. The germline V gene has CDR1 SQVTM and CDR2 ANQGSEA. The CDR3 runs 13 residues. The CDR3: CSVERGFGTEAFF.

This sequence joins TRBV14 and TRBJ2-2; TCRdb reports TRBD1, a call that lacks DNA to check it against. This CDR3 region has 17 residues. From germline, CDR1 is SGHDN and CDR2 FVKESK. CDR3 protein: CASSHFTGTLNTGELFF. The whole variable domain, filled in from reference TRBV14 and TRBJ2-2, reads EAGVTQFPSHSVIEKGQTVTLRCDPISGHDNLYWYRRVMGKEIKFLLHFVKESKQDESGMPNNRFLAERTGGTYSTLKVQPAELEDSGVYFCASSHFTGTLNTGELFFGEGSRLTVL.

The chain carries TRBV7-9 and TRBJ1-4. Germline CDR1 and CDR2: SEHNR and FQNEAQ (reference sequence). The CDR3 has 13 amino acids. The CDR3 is CASRAGAGEKLFF.

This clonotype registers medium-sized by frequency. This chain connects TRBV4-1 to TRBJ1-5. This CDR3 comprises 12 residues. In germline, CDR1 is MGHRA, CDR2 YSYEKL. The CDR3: CASSQPNQPQHF.

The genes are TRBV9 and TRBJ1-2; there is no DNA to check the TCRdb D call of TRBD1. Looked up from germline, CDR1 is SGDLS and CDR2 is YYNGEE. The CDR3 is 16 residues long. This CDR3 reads CASSALAGTGGDGYTF.

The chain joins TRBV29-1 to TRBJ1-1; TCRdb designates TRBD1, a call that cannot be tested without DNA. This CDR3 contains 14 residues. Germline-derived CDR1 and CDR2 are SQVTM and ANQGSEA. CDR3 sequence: CSVAPHQTVNEAFF.

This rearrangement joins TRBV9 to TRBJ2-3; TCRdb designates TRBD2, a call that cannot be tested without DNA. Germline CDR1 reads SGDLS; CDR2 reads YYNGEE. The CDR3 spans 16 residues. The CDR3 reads CASSVVGPGGADTQYF. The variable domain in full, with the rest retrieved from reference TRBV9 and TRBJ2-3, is DSGVTQTPKHLITATGQRVTLRCSPRSGDLSVYWYQQSLDQGLQFLIQYYNGEERAKGNILERFSAQQFPDLHSELNLSSLELGDSALYFCASSVVGPGGADTQYFGPGTRLTVL.

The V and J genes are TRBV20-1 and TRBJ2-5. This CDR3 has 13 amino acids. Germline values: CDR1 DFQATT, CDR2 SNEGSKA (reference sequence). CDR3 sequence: CSAGVVTKETQYF.

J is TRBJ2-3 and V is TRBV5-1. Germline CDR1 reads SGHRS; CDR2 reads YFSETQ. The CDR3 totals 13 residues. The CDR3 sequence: CASSGVLTDTQYF.

The CDR3 loop is CASSFLAAEADTQYF. The chain joins TRBV5-5 to TRBJ2-3; the TCRdb call, TRBD2, lacks DNA for checking. Germline CDR1 SGHKS, CDR2 YYEKEE (reference sequence). The CDR3 consists of 15 residues.

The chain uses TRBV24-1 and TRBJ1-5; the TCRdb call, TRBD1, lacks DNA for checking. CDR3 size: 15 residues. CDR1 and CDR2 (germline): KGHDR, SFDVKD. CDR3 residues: CATSDSGVGNQPQHF.